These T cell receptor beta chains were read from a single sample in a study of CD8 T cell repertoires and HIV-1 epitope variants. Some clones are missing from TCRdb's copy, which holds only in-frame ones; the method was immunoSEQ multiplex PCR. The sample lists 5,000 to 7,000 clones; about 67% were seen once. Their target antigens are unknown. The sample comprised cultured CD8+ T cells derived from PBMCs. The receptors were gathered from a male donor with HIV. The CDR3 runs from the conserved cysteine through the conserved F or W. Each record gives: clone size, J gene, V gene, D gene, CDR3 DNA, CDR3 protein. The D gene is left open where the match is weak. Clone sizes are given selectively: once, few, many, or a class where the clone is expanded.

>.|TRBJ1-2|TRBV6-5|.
TGTGCCAGCAGAGACACCGCTAACTATGGCTACACCTTC
CASRDTANYGYTF
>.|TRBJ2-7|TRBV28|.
TGTGCCAGCAGGGACGACAGGTTCACCTACGAGCAGTACTTC
CASRDDRFTYEQYF
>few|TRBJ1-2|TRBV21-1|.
TGTGCCAGCAGCCACCAGCCGGGTTACTTC
CASSHQPGYF
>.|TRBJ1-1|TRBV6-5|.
TGTGCCAGCAGTTACATCCAAATACAGGCGAACACTGAAGCTTTCTTT
CASSYIQIQANTEAFF
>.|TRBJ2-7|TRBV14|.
TGTGCCAGCAGCCCCCCCAACCACGAGCAGTACTTC
CASSPPNHEQYF
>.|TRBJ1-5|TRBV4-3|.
TGCGCCAGCAGCTCACAATGGGGAAGCAATCAGCCCCAGCATTTT
CASSSQWGSNQPQHF
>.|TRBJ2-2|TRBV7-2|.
TGTGCCAGCAGCTCCAGGGGAGACCCGAACACCGGGGAGCTGTTTTTT
CASSSRGDPNTGELFF
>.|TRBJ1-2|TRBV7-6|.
TGTGCCAGCAGCCCCGGGTCGGGCAGGCTGTATGGCTACACCTTC
CASSPGSGRLYGYTF
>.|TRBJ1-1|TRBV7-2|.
TGTGCCAGCAGCTTGGGTAACCCTGAAGCTTTCTTT
CASSLGNPEAFF
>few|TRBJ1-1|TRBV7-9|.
TGTGCCAGCAGCGGGAACACTGAAGCTTTCTTT
CASSGNTEAFF
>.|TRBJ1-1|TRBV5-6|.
TGTGCCAGCAGCTTCGATTTAATGAACACTGAAGCTTTCTTT
CASSFDLMNTEAFF
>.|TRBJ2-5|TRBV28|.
TGTGCCAGCAGTCCGGACATATGGGAGACCCAGTACTTC
CASSPDIWETQYF
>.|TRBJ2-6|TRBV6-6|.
TGTGCCAGCAGTTACTCCTTCTCTGGGGCCAACGTCCTGACTTTC
CASSYSFSGANVLTF
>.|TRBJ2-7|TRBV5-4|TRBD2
TGTGCCAGCAGCTACCTAGCGGGAGGGCCCTCGGACGAGCAGTACTTC
CASSYLAGGPSDEQYF
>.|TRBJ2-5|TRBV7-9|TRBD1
TGTGCCAGCAGCGCTCAGGGACAGGGGAATCTAGAGACCCAGTACTTC
CASSAQGQGNLETQYF
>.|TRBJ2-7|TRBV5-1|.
TGCGCCAGCAGCTTGTTGCCGCCGGGGGCGGGTGCCCTGGTCGAGCAGTACTTC
CASSLLPPGAGALVEQYF
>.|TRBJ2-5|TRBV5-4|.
TGTGCCAGTTGGGACACACAAGAGACCCAGTACTTC
CASWDTQETQYF
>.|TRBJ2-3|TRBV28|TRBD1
TGTGCCAGCAGTTCACAGGACAGGGGGCATACAGATACGCAGTATTTT
CASSSQDRGHTDTQYF
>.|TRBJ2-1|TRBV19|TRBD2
TGTGCCAGTACAATGGGAGCGGGAGGGCGGAATGAGCAGTTCTTC
CASTMGAGGRNEQFF
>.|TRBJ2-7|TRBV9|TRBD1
TGTGCCAGCAGCGGGACAGGGGTAGAGCAGTACTTC
CASSGTGVEQYF
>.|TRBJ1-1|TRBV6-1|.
TGTGCCAGCAGTGACCTTTATGGGGGCACTGAAGCTTTCTTT
CASSDLYGGTEAFF
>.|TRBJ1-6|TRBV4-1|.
TGCGCCAGCAGCCAAGAGGTGGCCCGACGGGATTCACCCCTCCACTTT
CASSQEVARRDSPLHF
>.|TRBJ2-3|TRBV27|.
TGTGCCTCCGGGACACCCTCTAGCACAGATACGCAGTATTTT
CASGTPSSTDTQYF
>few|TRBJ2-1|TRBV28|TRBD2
TGTGCCAGCGGAGGAGCGGGGACTTCCTACAATGAGCAGTTCTTC
CASGGAGTSYNEQFF
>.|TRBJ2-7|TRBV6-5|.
TGTGCCAGCAGTTACGAGAAAGCCTACGAGCAGTACTTC
CASSYEKAYEQYF
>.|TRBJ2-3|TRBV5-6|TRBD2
TGTGCCAGCAGCCCCTCCCCGGCGGGGGGGGCAGATACGCAGTATTTT
CASSPSPAGGADTQYF
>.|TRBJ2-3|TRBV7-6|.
TGTGCCAGCAGCTTAGCGGAGGCTACAGATACGCAGTATTTT
CASSLAEATDTQYF
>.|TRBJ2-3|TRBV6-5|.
TGTGCCAGCAGTTACGAGGGGACTTCTCTAGATACGCAGTATTTT
CASSYEGTSLDTQYF
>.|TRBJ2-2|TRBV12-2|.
TGTGCAAGTCGCCCGGGGAACACCGGGGAGCTGTTTTTT
CASRPGNTGELFF
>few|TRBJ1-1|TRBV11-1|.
TGTGCCAGCAGCCCCGTGAACACTGAAGCTTTCTTT
CASSPVNTEAFF
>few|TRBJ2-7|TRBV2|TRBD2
TGTGCCAGCCAGCACGGAGCGGGGCTTGGGGAGCAGTACTTC
CASQHGAGLGEQYF
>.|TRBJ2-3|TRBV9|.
TGTGCCAGCAGCGCTTCAGGGGATACGCAGTATTTT
CASSASGDTQYF
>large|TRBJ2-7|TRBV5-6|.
TGTGCCAGCAGCGACTCGACAGTTACCTACGAGCAGTACTTC
CASSDSTVTYEQYF
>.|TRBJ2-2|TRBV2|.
TGTGCCAGCTTGGGGGCCCTGAACACCGGGGAGCTGTTTTTT
CASLGALNTGELFF
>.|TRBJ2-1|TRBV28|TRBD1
TGTGCCAGCAGAGGGACAGGGTCTTACAATGAGCAGTTCTTC
CASRGTGSYNEQFF
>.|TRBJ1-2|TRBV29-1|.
TGCAGCGTTGTTAGTAAGGGTGTCAGGCTCGGGGTATGGTATGGCTACACCTTC
CSVVSKGVRLGVWYGYTF
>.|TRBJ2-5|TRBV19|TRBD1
TGTGCCAGTAGTATTAGACAGGGTTCGGAGACCCAGTACTTC
CASSIRQGSETQYF
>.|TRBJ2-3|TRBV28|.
TGTGCCAGCAGTTTGATAGGGGACACAGATACGCAGTATTTT
CASSLIGDTDTQYF
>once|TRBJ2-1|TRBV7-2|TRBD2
TGTGCCAGCAGCCGTTTAGCGGGATACAATGAGCAGTTCTTC
CASSRLAGYNEQFF
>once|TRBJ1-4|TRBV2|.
TGTGCCAGCAGACGAGACACCGTTAATGAAAAACTGTTTTTT
CASRRDTVNEKLFF
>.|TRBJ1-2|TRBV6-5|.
TGTGCCAGCAGTTATTTGGGGGCCGATGGCTACACCTTC
CASSYLGADGYTF
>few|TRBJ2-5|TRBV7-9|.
TGTGCCAGCAGCTTAGAGACCCAGTACTTC
CASSLETQYF
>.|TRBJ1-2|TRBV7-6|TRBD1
TGTGCCAGCAGCCCGGGGACAGGGCTGAATTCTTATGGCTACACCTTC
CASSPGTGLNSYGYTF
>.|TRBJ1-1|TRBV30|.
TGTGCCTGGAGTGTTGGGCAGCCCCGGACTGAAGCTTTCTTT
CAWSVGQPRTEAFF
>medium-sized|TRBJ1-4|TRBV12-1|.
TGTGCCAGCAGCTTTGGCGGACCGAACCCAGCAACTAATGAAAAACTGTTTTTT
CASSFGGPNPATNEKLFF
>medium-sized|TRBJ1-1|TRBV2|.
TGTGCCAGCCGTGGAATTATGAACACTGAAGCTTTCTTT
CASRGIMNTEAFF
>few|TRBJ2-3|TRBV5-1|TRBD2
TGCGCCAGTCGGACTAGCGGGAGTGCTAGCACAGATACGCAGTATTTT
CASRTSGSASTDTQYF
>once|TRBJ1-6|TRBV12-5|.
TGTGCTAGTGGTTTTAGACAGACGGATTCACCCCTCCACTTT
CASGFRQTDSPLHF
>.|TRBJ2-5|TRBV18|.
TGTGCCAGCTCACCACCGCAGGCAGGACCGCTTTACCAAGAGACCCAGTACTTC
CASSPPQAGPLYQETQYF
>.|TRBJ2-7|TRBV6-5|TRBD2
TGTGCCAGCAGTCACCGTACTAGCGGGAGGAACGAGCAGTACTTC
CASSHRTSGRNEQYF
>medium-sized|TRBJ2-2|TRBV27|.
TGTGCCAGCAGTTTCGGCACCGGGGAGCTGTTTTTT
CASSFGTGELFF